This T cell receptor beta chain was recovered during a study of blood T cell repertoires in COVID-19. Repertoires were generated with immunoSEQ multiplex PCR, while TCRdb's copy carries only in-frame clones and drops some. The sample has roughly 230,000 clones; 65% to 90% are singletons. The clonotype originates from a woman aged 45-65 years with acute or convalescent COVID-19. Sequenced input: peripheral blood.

The CDR3 loop reads CASSETQGIAYEQYF. CDR3 DNA sequence: TGTGCCAGCAGTGAAACACAGGGAATCGCCTACGAGCAGTACTTC. The chain is built from TRBV2 and TRBJ2-7, with a possible D match to TRBD1 (6 bases). V was pared by 2 bases and J by 2 bases, with 13 bases between. CDR1 and CDR2 from the germline V gene are SNHLY and FYNNEI. The CDR3 has 15 residues.